These 7 T cell receptor beta chains share one sample of origin, sequenced in a study of blood T cell repertoires in COVID-19 (TCRdb year 2020). The library was built by means of the immunoSEQ multiplex PCR assay. What TCRdb holds here is the immuneACCESS table cut down to in-frame rearrangements. Part of the clones is not present; checked against another copy, under half of the missing clones reflect an unresolved V gene, and the others are unexplained. The table for this sample lists 100,000 to 150,000 clones; roughly nine tenths of them were counted only once. The ten largest clones capture just over 2% of the sample. What was sequenced was peripheral blood. These receptors were collected from a man aged 50 to 59 with COVID-19, enrolled during active disease.

V gene TRBV24-1 combines with J gene TRBJ2-1, with D possibly TRBD2 on 6 matching bases. Trimming cost V 4 bases and J 7 bases, with 13 bases left between them. Germline values: CDR1 KGHDR, CDR2 SFDVKD. The CDR3 consists of 14 residues. The CDR3 sequence: CATSDPSGGNEQFF. CDR3 DNA: TGTGCCACCAGTGACCCGTCTGGGGGGAATGAGCAGTTCTTC.

The gene calls are TRBV15 and TRBJ1-2; 7 bases fit TRBD1. The germline CDR1 and CDR2 sequences are LNHNV and YYDKDF (reference sequence). V was clipped by 3 bases and J by 6 bases; unmatched bases: 13. CDR3 length equals 16 residues. DNA of the CDR3: TGTGCCACCAGCAGGACAGGGTTGGGAGGTATAGATGGCTACACCTTC. This codes for CATSRTGLGGIDGYTF.

The chain carries TRBV10-1 and TRBJ2-3; the match to TRBD2 covers 10 bases. The trim removed 0 bases at V and 1 base at J, leaving 1 base unmatched. Germline CDR1 reads WNHNN; CDR2 reads SYGVQD (reference sequence). This CDR3 contains 16 residues. CDR3 nucleotides: TGCGCCAGCAGTGAGTCCCTAGCGGGGGGCACAGATACGCAGTATTTT. Amino acid sequence: CASSESLAGGTDTQYF.

The chain carries TRBV5-1 and TRBJ1-2; TRBD1 is a possible D gene (5 bases). The V gene lost 4 bases and the J gene lost 6 bases, with 10 bases spanning the gap. The CDR3 is 12 amino acids. The V gene's germline CDR1 is SGHRS and CDR2 YFSETQ. Written as DNA, the CDR3 is TGCGCCAGCAGCCTTAGCAGGGATGGCTACACCTTC. Residues: CASSLSRDGYTF.

V is TRBV4-1 and J is TRBJ2-3, with 7 bases identical to TRBD2. J was trimmed by 4 bases and V by 2 bases; bases with no gene match: 27. This CDR3 has 22 amino acids. Germline V gives CDR1 MGHRA, CDR2 YSYEKL. CDR3 sequence reads: CASSQPSGRSPGSRIPADTQYF. As DNA, the CDR3 is TGCGCCAGCAGCCAACCCTCCGGGAGGTCTCCGGGTTCGAGGATCCCGGCAGATACGCAGTATTTT.

This clone was seen a single time. The chain recombines TRBV28 with TRBJ1-2; TRBD1 might be the D (6 bases). The CDR3 is 15 residues long. Trimming pared 5 bases from V and 3 bases from J, leaving 16 bases between. Germline V gene sequence: CDR1 MDHEN, CDR2 SYDVKM. The DNA of the CDR3 is TGTGCCAGCAGTCCATACAGGGAATTAGACTATGGCTACACCTTC. Its translation is CASSPYRELDYGYTF.

V is TRBV19 and J is TRBJ1-1; 9 bases fit TRBD1. Germline V CDR1 and CDR2: LNHDA, SQIVND (reference sequence). V was pared by 3 bases and J by 2 bases, with 7 bases of the junction left unmatched. The CDR3 is 16 amino acids. For the CDR3, the DNA is TGTGCCAGTAGTATTGGGGACAGGGACCTTAACACTGAAGCTTTCTTT. This translates into CASSIGDRDLNTEAFF.